Listed here are 13 T cell receptor beta chains from one sample, sequenced in a study of blood T cell repertoires in COVID-19. TCRdb's table, derived via immunoSEQ multiplex PCR, lists solely in-frame clones and lacks some. The table lists hundreds of thousands of clones, about nine tenths of them singletons. The sample taken for sequencing was peripheral blood. The receptors shown here come from a man aged 55 to 69 who had recovered from COVID-19.

This chain joins TRBV5-6 and TRBJ1-5; 7 nucleotides line up with TRBD1. Germline V gene data show CDR1 as SGHDT and CDR2 as YYEEEE. There are 15 residues in the CDR3. The V segment lost 0 bases and the J segment 3 bases; nucleotides outside the gene matches: 3. CDR3 nucleotide sequence: TGTGCCAGCAGCTTGGGCGACAGGGACAATCAGCCCCAGCATTTT. This sequence encodes CASSLGDRDNQPQHF.

This chain uses TRBV29-1 with TRBJ2-1; TRBD2 matches at 7 bases. Germline-derived CDR1 and CDR2 are SQVTM and ANQGSEA. The CDR3 is 14 amino acids. J was trimmed by 4 bases and V by 5 bases; bases with no gene match: 8. CDR3 in DNA: TGCAGCGTTATTTGGCTAGCGGCGTACAATGAGCAGTTCTTC. This codes for CSVIWLAAYNEQFF.

The V and J genes are TRBV6-1 and TRBJ1-3; D ambiguous. The CDR3 is made up of 18 amino acids. Germline CDR1 MNHNS, CDR2 SASEGT. Deletions cut 2 bases from V and 2 bases from J, with 19 bases between. The CDR3, as DNA: TGTGCCAGCAGTGAATTTCGGCAAACTAAACCCCCTGGAAACACCATATATTTT. Its protein product is CASSEFRQTKPPGNTIYF.

CDR3 bases: TGTGCCAGTAGTGACCGCAATAAGGGGAGGACTGAAGCTTTCTTT. Translating gives CASSDRNKGRTEAFF. This chain uses TRBV19 with TRBJ1-1; possible D gene TRBD1, 5 bases. V was clipped by 5 bases and J by 5 bases, with 18 bases between them. From germline, CDR1 is LNHDA and CDR2 SQIVND (reference sequence). This CDR3 contains 15 residues.

The chain combines TRBV5-1 with TRBJ2-2, with 9 bases identical to TRBD1. This CDR3 region has 16 residues. J was trimmed by 5 bases and V by 0 bases; bases with no gene match: 5. Germline assignment: CDR1 SGHRS and CDR2 YFSETQ. CDR3 DNA: TGCGCCAGCAGCTTGGCGGACAGGGGTCGGACCGGGGAGCTGTTTTTT. Its protein product is CASSLADRGRTGELFF.

With respect to this clone: The same CDR3 is also encoded by other DNA sequences in this sample. The chain joins TRBV19 to TRBJ1-4; the D gene is possibly TRBD1 (5 bases). V lost 3 bases and J lost 0, with 8 bases in between. CDR3 length: 15 residues. CDR1 LNHDA and CDR2 SQIVND come from the germline V gene (reference sequence). Written as DNA, the CDR3 is TGTGCCAGTAGTATGGTAGGGGCAACTAATGAAAAACTGTTTTTT. It yields the protein CASSMVGATNEKLFF.

J is TRBJ1-3 and V is TRBV5-4; D unclear. This CDR3 is 14 amino acids long. Germline CDR1 SGHNT, CDR2 YYREEE (reference sequence). Trimming took off 1 base at V and 2 bases at J, with 7 bases between the two ends. The CDR3 here is CASSLSGAGNTIYF. The CDR3 coding sequence is TGTGCCAGCAGCTTGAGCGGGGCTGGAAACACCATATATTTT.

The chain is built from TRBV7-9 and TRBJ2-1; the match to TRBD2 covers 12 bases. The V and J ends lost 5 bases and 8 bases, in that order; junction bases with no gene match: 7. Germline assignment: CDR1 SEHNR and CDR2 FQNEAQ (reference sequence). This CDR3 spans 15 amino acids. Written as DNA, the CDR3 is TGTGCCAGCAGCCCTGTGGCTAGCGGGGGGGATGAGCAGTTCTTC. Translation: CASSPVASGGDEQFF.

This chain joins TRBV11-2 and TRBJ1-2; D is unclear. The germline CDR1 and CDR2 sequences are SGHAT and FQNNGV. Trimming cost V 0 bases and J 8 bases, with 10 bases left between them. This CDR3 contains 13 residues. In DNA form, the CDR3 reads TGTGCCAGCAGCTTAGATAGATTGAGGGGCTACACCTTC. It codes for CASSLDRLRGYTF.

The chain combines TRBV6-5 with TRBJ1-4; D not resolved. CDR3 size: 13 residues. V was trimmed by 5 bases and J by 8 bases, leaving 12 bases between them. Germline lookup yields CDR1 MNHEY and CDR2 SVGAGI. CDR3 sequence (DNA): TGTGCCAGCAGTCCTCGAGAGGCGGAAAAACTGTTTTTT. Translation gives CASSPREAEKLFF.

The chain recombines TRBV28 with TRBJ2-1; D is unclear. This CDR3 has 14 residues. V was pared by 8 bases and J by 0 bases, with 11 bases between. Germline CDR1 is MDHEN and CDR2 is SYDVKM. The CDR3 is CASQTPSSYNEQFF. In nucleotides, the CDR3 is TGTGCCAGCCAAACACCATCCTCCTACAATGAGCAGTTCTTC. Based on the CDR3 plus reference TRBV28 and TRBJ2-1, the full variable domain is DVKVTQSSRYLVKRTGEKVFLECVQDMDHENMFWYRQDPGLGLRLIYFSYDVKMKEKGDIPEGYSVSREKKERFSLILESASTNQTSMYLCASQTPSSYNEQFFGPGTRLTVL.

The V and J genes are TRBV4-3 and TRBJ2-1; the match to TRBD1 covers 8 bases. Germline CDR1 is LGHNA and CDR2 is YSLEER. The CDR3 covers 15 residues. The V and J ends lost 0 bases and 8 bases, in that order; junction bases with no gene match: 6. CDR3 sequence: CASSQDGRGHDEQFF. CDR3 nucleotides: TGCGCCAGCAGCCAAGATGGCAGGGGGCATGATGAGCAGTTCTTC.

The chain is built from TRBV27 and TRBJ2-5, with TRBD1 matching over 9 bases. Germline CDR1 is MNHEY and CDR2 is SMNVEV (reference sequence). Trimming took 6 bases from V and 3 from J; bases not matched to a gene: 11. The CDR3 length is 16 residues. CDR3 in amino acids: CASSLQTGGREETQYF. The CDR3 DNA sequence: TGTGCCAGCAGCCTTCAAACAGGGGGCAGAGAAGAGACCCAGTACTTC.